This TCR beta chain originates from a study of beta chain features in type 1 diabetes. Study outcomes and limitations: TCRB repertoires of naive, central memory and Treg cells appeared more similar among patients than among healthy donors.

In regard to this clone: Its specificity is not known.

The J segment lost 4 bases and the V segment lost 2 bases, leaving 2 bases of the junction unmatched. The CDR3 has 14 residues. Germline V gene sequence: CDR1 SGDLS, CDR2 YYNGEE. Every bit of the isolated RNA underwent reverse transcription, so sequencing read expressed TCRB transcripts. The assay was immunoSEQ multiplex PCR, and TCRdb's table has in-frame clones only and misses some. The table shows about 230,000 clones, with 9.6% occurring only once. The origin of this receptor is a woman aged 18-35 years in good health. Sequencing was carried out using naive CD4+ T cells from blood. The V and J genes are TRBV9 and TRBJ2-3; 9 bases line up with TRBD1. CDR3 bases: TGTGCCAGCAGCGTCAGGACAGGGGCAGATACGCAGTATTTT. Amino acids: CASSVRTGADTQYF.